Shown below are 2 T cell receptor beta chains from a single sample sequenced in a study of T cells after yellow fever vaccination. TCRdb re-called the 5' RACE reads through MiXCR, storing one row per CDR3 protein. The sample lists 250,000 to 300,000 distinct CDR3 sequences; over 10% were seen once. The sample was CD4+ T cells sorted from PBMCs, taken 45 days after the yellow fever booster vaccination. The receptors originated from a man under 40 who received the YFV17D yellow fever vaccine.

This clonotype occurred a few times. The chain has TRBV5-1 and TRBJ2-1; no reliable D call. V dropped 0 bases and J dropped 0 bases, with 4 bases sitting between them. The CDR3 is 14 amino acids. Germline-derived CDR1 and CDR2 are SGHRS and YFSETQ. DNA of the CDR3: TGCGCCAGCAGCTTGGAGAACTCCTACAATGAGCAGTTCTTC. Its protein is CASSLENSYNEQFF.

V usage is TRBV20-1 and J usage is TRBJ2-1, with 14 bases that match TRBD2. The V segment lost 2 bases and the J segment 8 bases; nucleotides outside the gene matches: 20. CDR1 is DFQATT, CDR2 SNEGSKA, per germline (reference sequence). The CDR3 consists of 20 residues. The CDR3 region has the DNA TGCAGTGCTAGACAAATTCCTGGGACTAGCGGGAGTATAAGCGGGGATGAGCAGTTCTTC. It codes for CSARQIPGTSGSISGDEQFF.